This TCR beta chain was captured in a study of T cells in women clearing cervical HPV infection. Some clones are missing from TCRdb's copy, which holds only in-frame ones; the method was immunoSEQ multiplex PCR. This sample's table reports some 40,000 clones. CDR1 SSHAT and CDR2 FNYEAQ come from the germline V gene (reference sequence). There are 14 residues in the CDR3. On this clone itself: At one of its ends the junction is not consistent with the germline gene, which may arise from a read error. The sequenced fragment ends 3 residues before the CDR3 boundary, so the rest is inferred from the germline J gene.

The J gene is TRBJ1-2, the V gene TRBV7-7; weak D call: TRBD1 (5 bases). The receptor comes from a woman aged 18 to 75 with a cervical HPV16 infection that either progressed to CIN3+ or cleared (not recorded which). Sequences were obtained from blood buffy coat. Incomplete CDR3 DNA: TGTGCTAGCAGTGTAGCGGGGGGTAGCGATGAC. This sequence encodes CASSVAGGSDD. The whole CDR3 is CASSVAGGSDDYTF.